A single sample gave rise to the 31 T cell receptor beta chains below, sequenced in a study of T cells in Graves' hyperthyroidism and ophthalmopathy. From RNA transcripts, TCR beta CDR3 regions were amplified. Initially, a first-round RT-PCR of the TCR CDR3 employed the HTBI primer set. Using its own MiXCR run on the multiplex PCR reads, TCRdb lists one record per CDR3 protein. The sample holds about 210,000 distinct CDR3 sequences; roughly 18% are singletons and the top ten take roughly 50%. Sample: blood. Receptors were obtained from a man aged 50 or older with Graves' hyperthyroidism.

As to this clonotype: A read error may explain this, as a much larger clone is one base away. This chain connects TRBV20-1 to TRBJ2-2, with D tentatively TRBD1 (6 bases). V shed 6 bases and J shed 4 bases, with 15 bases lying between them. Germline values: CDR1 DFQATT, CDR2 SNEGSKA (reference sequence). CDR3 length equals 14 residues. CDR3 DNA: TGCAGTGCCAACAGGGATTCGGGCACCGGGGAGCTGTTTTTT. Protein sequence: CSANRDSGTGELFF.

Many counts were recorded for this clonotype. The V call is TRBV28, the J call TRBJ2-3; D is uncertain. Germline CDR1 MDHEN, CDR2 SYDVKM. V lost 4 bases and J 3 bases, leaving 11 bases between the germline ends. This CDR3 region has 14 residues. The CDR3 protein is CASSYPARTDTQYF. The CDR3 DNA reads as TGTGCCAGCAGTTACCCCGCCAGAACAGATACGCAGTATTTT.

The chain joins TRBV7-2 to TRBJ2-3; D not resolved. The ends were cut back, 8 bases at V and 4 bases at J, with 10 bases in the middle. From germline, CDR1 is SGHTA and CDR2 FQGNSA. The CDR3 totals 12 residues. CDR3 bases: TGTGCCAGCGCACAGCAGGCAGATACGCAGTATTTT. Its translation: CASAQQADTQYF.

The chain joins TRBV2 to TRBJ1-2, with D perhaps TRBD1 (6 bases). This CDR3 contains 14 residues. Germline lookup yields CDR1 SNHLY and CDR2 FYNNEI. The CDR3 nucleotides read TGTGACATTTCGGGCGGGGGCGCGGGCTATGGCTACACCTTC. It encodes CDISGGGAGYGYTF.

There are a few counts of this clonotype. The CDR3 DNA follows: TGTGCCTGGAGCGGGATTTACTACGAGCAGTACTTC. As protein: CAWSGIYYEQYF. V and J are TRBV30 and TRBJ2-7, with D perhaps matching TRBD2 (5 bases). Germline values: CDR1 GTSNPN, CDR2 SVGIG (reference sequence). V was trimmed by 3 bases and J by 3 bases, leaving 9 bases between them. The CDR3 length is 12 residues.

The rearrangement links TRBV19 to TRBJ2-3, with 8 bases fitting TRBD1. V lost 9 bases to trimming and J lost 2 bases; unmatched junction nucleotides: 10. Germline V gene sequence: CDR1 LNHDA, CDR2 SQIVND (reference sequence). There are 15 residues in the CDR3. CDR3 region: CASMDRDRFTDTQYF. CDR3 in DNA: TGTGCCAGCATGGACAGGGACCGTTTCACAGATACGCAGTATTTT.

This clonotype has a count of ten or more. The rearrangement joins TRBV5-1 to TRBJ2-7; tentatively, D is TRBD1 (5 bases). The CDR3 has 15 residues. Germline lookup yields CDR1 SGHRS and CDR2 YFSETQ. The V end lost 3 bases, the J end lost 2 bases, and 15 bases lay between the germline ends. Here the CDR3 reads CASSSTPDKPYEQYF. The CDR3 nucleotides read TGCGCCAGCAGCTCGACCCCGGACAAACCCTACGAGCAGTACTTC.

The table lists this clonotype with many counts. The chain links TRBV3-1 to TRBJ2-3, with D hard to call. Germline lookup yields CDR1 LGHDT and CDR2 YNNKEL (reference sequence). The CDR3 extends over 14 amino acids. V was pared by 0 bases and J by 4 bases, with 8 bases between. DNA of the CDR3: TGTGCCAGCAGCCAAGACTCGTCCCCAGATACGCAGTATTTT. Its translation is CASSQDSSPDTQYF.

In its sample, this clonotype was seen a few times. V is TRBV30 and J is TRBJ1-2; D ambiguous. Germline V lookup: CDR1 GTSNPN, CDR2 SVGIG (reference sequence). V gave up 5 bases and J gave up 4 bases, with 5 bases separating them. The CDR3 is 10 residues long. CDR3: CAWWSYGYTF. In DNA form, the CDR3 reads TGTGCCTGGTGGAGCTATGGCTACACCTTC.

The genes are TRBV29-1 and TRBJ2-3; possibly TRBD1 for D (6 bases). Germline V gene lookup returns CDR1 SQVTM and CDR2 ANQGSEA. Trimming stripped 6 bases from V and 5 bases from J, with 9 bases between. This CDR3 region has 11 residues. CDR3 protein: CSVGQLDTQYF. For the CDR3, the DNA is TGCAGCGTCGGACAGCTAGATACGCAGTATTTT.

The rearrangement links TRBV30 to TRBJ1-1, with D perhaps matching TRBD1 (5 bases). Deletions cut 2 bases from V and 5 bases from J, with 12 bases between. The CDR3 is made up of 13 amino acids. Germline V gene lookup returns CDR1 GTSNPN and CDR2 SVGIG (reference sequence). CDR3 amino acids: CAWSKGLGTEAFF. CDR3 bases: TGTGCCTGGAGTAAGGGGTTGGGGACTGAAGCTTTCTTT.

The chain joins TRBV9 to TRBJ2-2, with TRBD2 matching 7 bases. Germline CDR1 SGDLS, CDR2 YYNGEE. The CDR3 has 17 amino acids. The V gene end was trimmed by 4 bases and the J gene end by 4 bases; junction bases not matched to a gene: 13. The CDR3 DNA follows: TGTGCCAGCAGCTCTCAGCGCAGCGGGATTTCCACCGGGGAGCTGTTTTTT. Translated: CASSSQRSGISTGELFF.

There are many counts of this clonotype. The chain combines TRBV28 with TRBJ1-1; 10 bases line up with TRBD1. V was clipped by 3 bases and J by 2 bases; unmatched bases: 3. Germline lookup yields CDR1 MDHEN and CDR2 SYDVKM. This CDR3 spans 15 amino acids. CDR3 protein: CASSLGDRGNTEAFF. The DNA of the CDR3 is TGTGCCAGCAGTTTGGGGGACAGGGGCAACACTGAAGCTTTCTTT.

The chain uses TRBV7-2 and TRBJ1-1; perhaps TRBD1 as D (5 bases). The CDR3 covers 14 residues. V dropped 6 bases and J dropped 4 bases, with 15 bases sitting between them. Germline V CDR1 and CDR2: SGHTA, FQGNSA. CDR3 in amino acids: CASSFRRGVTEAFF. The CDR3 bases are TGTGCCAGCAGTTTTCGACGAGGGGTCACTGAAGCTTTCTTT.

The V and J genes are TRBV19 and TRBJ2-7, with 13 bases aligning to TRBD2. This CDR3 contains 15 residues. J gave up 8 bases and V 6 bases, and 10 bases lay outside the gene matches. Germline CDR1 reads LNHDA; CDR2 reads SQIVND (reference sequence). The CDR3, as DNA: TGTGCCAGTAGCCCGACCGGGACTAGCGGGAATCAGCAGTACTTC. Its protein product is CASSPTGTSGNQQYF. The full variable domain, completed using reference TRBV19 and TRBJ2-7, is DGGITQSPKYLFRKEGQNVTLSCEQNLNHDAMYWYRQDPGQGLRLIYYSQIVNDFQKGDIAEGYSVSREKKESFPLTVTSAQKNPTAFYLCASSPTGTSGNQQYFGPGTRLTVT.

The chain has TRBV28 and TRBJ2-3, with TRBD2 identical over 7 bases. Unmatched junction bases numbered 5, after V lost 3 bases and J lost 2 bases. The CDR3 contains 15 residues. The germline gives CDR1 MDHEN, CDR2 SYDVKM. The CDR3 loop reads CASSLSRELTDTQYF. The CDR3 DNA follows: TGTGCCAGCAGTTTGTCGCGGGAGCTCACAGATACGCAGTATTTT. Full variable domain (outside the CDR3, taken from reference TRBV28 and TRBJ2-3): DVKVTQSSRYLVKRTGEKVFLECVQDMDHENMFWYRQDPGLGLRLIYFSYDVKMKEKGDIPEGYSVSREKKERFSLILESASTNQTSMYLCASSLSRELTDTQYFGPGTRLTVL.

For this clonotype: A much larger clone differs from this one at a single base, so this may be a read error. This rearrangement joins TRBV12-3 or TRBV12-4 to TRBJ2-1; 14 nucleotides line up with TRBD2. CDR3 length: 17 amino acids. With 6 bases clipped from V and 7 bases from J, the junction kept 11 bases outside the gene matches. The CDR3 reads CASSPGGLAGGGNEQFF. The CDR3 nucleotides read TGTGCCAGCAGCCCAGGCGGACTAGCGGGAGGTGGAAATGAGCAGTTCTTC.

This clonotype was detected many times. CDR3 protein: CASRRQSGGEQYF. The CDR3 DNA reads as TGCGCCAGCCGGCGGCAGTCAGGAGGCGAGCAGTACTTC. V usage is TRBV10-2 and J usage is TRBJ2-7; weak D call: TRBD2 (5 bases). The CDR3 extends over 13 amino acids. V gave up 8 bases and J gave up 6 bases, with 17 bases separating them. From germline, CDR1 is WSHSY and CDR2 SAAADI.

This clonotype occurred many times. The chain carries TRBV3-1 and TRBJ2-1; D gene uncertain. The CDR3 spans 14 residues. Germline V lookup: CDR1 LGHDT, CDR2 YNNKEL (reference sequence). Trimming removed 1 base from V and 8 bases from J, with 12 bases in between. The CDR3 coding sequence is TGTGCCAGCAGCCAAGCACCGCTTAGGGATGAGCAGTTCTTC. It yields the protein CASSQAPLRDEQFF.

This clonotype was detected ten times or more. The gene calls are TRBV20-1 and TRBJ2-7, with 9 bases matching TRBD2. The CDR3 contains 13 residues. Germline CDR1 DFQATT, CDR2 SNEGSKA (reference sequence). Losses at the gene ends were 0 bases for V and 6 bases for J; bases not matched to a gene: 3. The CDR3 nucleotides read TGCAGTGCTAGAGAATCACTAGCGGGCGAGCAGTACTTC. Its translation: CSARESLAGEQYF.

Here the CDR3 DNA reads TGTGCCAGCAGCGTAGTATCCTGGCAGGGGATGGAGACCCAGTACTTC. This gives the protein CASSVVSWQGMETQYF. This chain links TRBV9 with TRBJ2-5; perhaps TRBD1 as D (6 bases). Trimming removed 0 bases at V and 5 bases at J, with 17 bases between. Germline V lookup: CDR1 SGDLS, CDR2 YYNGEE. The CDR3 extends over 16 amino acids.

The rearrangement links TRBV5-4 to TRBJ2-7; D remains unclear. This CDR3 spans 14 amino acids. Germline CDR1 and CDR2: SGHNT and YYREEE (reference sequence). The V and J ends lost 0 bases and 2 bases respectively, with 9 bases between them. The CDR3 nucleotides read TGTGCCAGCAGCTTGGAGGCACAGCCCTACGAGCAGTACTTC. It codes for CASSLEAQPYEQYF.

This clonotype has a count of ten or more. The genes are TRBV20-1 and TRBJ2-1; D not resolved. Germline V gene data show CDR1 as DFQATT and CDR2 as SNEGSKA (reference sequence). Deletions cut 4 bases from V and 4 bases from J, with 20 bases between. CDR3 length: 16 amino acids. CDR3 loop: CSATRAPDGRYNEQFF. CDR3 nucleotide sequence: TGCAGTGCTACCCGAGCCCCAGACGGTCGGTACAATGAGCAGTTCTTC.

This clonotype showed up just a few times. The CDR3 is CASSQPGEDTQYF. The CDR3 bases are TGTGCCAGCAGCCAACCGGGAGAAGATACGCAGTATTTT. The chain recombines TRBV4-2 with TRBJ2-3; TRBD2 might be the D (6 bases). Germline loops: CDR1 LGHNA, CDR2 YNFKEQ. V lost 2 bases to trimming and J lost 5 bases, with 8 bases between them. The CDR3 spans 13 residues.

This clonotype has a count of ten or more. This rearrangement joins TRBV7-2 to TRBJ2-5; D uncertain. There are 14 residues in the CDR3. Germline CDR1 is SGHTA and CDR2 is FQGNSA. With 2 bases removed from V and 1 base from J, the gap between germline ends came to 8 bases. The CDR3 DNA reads TGTGCCAGCAGCTTATACGGACCCCAAGAGACCCAGTACTTC. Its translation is CASSLYGPQETQYF.

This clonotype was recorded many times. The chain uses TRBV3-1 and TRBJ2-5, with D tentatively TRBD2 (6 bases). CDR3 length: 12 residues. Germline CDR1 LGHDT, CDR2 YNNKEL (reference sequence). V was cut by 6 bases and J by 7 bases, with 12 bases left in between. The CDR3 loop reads CASRDMEGTQYF. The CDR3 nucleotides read TGTGCCAGCAGAGACATGGAGGGGACCCAGTACTTC.

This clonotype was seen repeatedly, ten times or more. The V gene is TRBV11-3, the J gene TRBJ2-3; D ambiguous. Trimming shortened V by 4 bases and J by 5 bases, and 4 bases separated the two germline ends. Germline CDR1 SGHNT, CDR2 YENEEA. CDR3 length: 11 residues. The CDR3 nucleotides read TGTGCCAGCAGCTCGGTAGATACGCAGTATTTT. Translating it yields CASSSVDTQYF.

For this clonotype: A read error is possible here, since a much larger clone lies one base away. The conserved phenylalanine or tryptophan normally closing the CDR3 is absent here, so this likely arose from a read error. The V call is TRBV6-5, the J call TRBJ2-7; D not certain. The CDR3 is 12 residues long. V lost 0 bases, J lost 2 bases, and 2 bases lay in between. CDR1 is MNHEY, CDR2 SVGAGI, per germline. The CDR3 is CASSYSPYEQYL. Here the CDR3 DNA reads TGTGCCAGCAGTTACTCGCCCTACGAGCAGTACCTC.

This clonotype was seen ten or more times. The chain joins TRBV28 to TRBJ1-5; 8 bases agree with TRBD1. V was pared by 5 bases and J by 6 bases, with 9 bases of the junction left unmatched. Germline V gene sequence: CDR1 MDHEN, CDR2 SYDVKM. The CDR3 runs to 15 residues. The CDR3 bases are TGTGCCAGCAGTCCCCATGACAGGGGAACTCAGCCCCAGCATTTT. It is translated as CASSPHDRGTQPQHF.

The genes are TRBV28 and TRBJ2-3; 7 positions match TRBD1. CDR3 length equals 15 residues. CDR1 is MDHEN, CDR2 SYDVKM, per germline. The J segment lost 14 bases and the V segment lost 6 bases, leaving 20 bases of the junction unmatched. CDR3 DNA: TGTGCCAGCAGCCCCGGGACAGCATTAGAGGGAGCGTCGTATTTT. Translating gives CASSPGTALEGASYF.

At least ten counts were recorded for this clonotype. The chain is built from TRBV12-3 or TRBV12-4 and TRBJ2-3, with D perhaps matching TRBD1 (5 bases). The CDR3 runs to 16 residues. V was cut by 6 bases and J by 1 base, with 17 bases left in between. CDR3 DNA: TGTGCCAGCAGAAGAAATCAGGGTTTTGGCACAGATACGCAGTATTTT. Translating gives CASRRNQGFGTDTQYF.